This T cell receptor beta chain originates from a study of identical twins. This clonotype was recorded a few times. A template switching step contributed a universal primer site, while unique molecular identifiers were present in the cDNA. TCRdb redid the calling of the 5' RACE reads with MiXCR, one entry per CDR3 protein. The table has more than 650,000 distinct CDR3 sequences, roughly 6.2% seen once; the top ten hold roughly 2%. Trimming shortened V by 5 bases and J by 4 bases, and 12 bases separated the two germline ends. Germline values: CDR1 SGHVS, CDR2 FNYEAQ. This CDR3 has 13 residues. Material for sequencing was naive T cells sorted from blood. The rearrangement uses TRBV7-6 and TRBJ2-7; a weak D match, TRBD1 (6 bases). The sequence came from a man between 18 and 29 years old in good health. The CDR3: CASSPGTLYEQYV. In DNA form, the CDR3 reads TGTGCCAGCAGCCCCGGGACACTTTACGAGCAGTACGTC.